This T cell receptor beta chain appears in the sequencing data of a study of cytomegalovirus exposure and HLA in healthy donors. The overall study: Within an early data release were roughly 90 million unique TCRs drawn from HLA-typed donors.

This clone was observed a handful of times. Its target is not known. Study observations and caveats: Some 17,000 TCR beta sequences were associated with HLA alleles at 0.05 false discovery rate in a later analysis. Data from an earlier analysis indicated that most TCR beta V segments were productive either about 87% or about 30% of the time.

This CDR3 has 11 amino acids. The germline CDR1 and CDR2 sequences are SNHLY and FYNNEI. Trimming left V 6 bases short and J 4 bases short, with 3 bases between. PCR primers comprised 60 Vbeta and 13 Jbeta primers. Measured with immunoSEQ multiplex PCR; TCRdb has only the in-frame clones, and not every one. The sample records 95,000 to 150,000 clones, 74% being singletons. Sequenced sample: PBMCs. This clonotype was obtained from a man in his forties or fifties in good health and CMV-seropositive. This chain joins TRBV2 and TRBJ1-4, with D hard to call. CDR3 bases: TGTGCCAGCAGCATTAATGAAAAACTGTTTTTT. Encoded protein: CASSINEKLFF. Supplemented by reference TRBV2 and TRBJ1-4, the full variable domain reads EPEVTQTPSHQVTQMGQEVILRCVPISNHLYFYWYRQILGQKVEFLVSFYNNEISEKSEIFDDQFSVERPDGSNFTLKIRSTKLEDSAMYFCASSINEKLFFGSGTQLSVL.